A selection of T cell receptor beta chains follows, all from one sample in a study of T cells after yellow fever vaccination. TCRdb reanalysed the 5' RACE reads using MiXCR and keeps one entry per CDR3 protein. The table has about 310,000 distinct CDR3 sequences, about 3.5% seen once; the top ten hold around a quarter. The input for sequencing was PBMCs, taken on the day of the yellow fever booster vaccination. The receptor source for this set is a man younger than 35 who received the YFV17D yellow fever vaccine. CDR3s include the opening cysteine and the closing phenylalanine or tryptophan. Each record gives: V gene, D gene, clone size, J gene, CDR3 DNA, CDR3 protein. D genes are given only for firm matches. Size tells how often a clone was seen (once, few, many) or the class of an expanded clone, and some rows leave it out.

v_call: TRBV10-3
d_call: TRBD1
clone_size: .
j_call: TRBJ1-6
cdr3_nt: TGTGCCATCAGACCCACAGGGGATAGTTCACCCCTCCACTTT
cdr3_aa: CAIRPTGDSSPLHF

v_call: TRBV10-3
d_call: .
clone_size: few
j_call: TRBJ1-2
cdr3_nt: TGTGCCATCAGTGAGTCGAGACTTCAAACACAGGGCTACACCTTC
cdr3_aa: CAISESRLQTQGYTF

v_call: TRBV12-3/TRBV12-4
d_call: .
clone_size: .
j_call: TRBJ2-1
cdr3_nt: TGTGCCAGCAGCCGCCCGGGACCTTTGGACAATGAGCAGTTCTTC
cdr3_aa: CASSRPGPLDNEQFF

v_call: TRBV12-3/TRBV12-4
d_call: .
clone_size: many
j_call: TRBJ2-7
cdr3_nt: TGTGCCAGCAGTTTAGGGCAGGGTGGCCACGAGCAGTACTTC
cdr3_aa: CASSLGQGGHEQYF

v_call: TRBV18
d_call: TRBD1
clone_size: many
j_call: TRBJ2-7
cdr3_nt: TGTGCCAGCTCACCACGTTCAGGGGGCTACGAGCAGTACTTC
cdr3_aa: CASSPRSGGYEQYF

v_call: TRBV7-2
d_call: TRBD2
clone_size: few
j_call: TRBJ2-7
cdr3_nt: TGTGCCAGCGTCTTGACAGGGACTAGCGGCCTCGAGCAGTACTTC
cdr3_aa: CASVLTGTSGLEQYF

v_call: TRBV29-1
d_call: .
clone_size: .
j_call: TRBJ2-3
cdr3_nt: TGCAGCGTTGCCCAGGGAACAGATACGCAGTATTTT
cdr3_aa: CSVAQGTDTQYF

v_call: TRBV6-5
d_call: .
clone_size: few
j_call: TRBJ2-2
cdr3_nt: TGTGCCAGCCGCCCGGGGAATACCGGGGAGCTGTTTTTT
cdr3_aa: CASRPGNTGELFF

v_call: TRBV4-3
d_call: .
clone_size: many
j_call: TRBJ1-5
cdr3_nt: TGCGCCAGCAGCCAAGACGAGGGTCAGCCCCAGCATTTT
cdr3_aa: CASSQDEGQPQHF

v_call: TRBV20-1
d_call: TRBD2
clone_size: .
j_call: TRBJ2-7
cdr3_nt: TGCAGTGCTAGAGAAGGTAGCGGGGGGACCCACGAGCAGTACTTC
cdr3_aa: CSAREGSGGTHEQYF

v_call: TRBV5-6
d_call: .
clone_size: few
j_call: TRBJ2-4
cdr3_nt: TGTGCCAGCAGCCTGGGCCCACTCAGGGCGGGATTAAAAAACATTCAGTACTTC
cdr3_aa: CASSLGPLRAGLKNIQYF